The clone carrying this T cell receptor (beta chain) was counted between two and nine times. Its antigen is still unknown. MiXCR, applied by TCRdb to the 5' RACE reads, yields one record per CDR3 protein. The sample contains roughly 250,000 distinct CDR3 sequences, more than 12% of which appear only once. The sample originates from a study of identical twins. The CDR3 totals 12 residues. Germline CDR1 and CDR2: DFQATT and SNEGSKA (reference sequence). The germline V and J ends were trimmed by 0 bases and 5 bases, with 8 bases remaining between them. General study points: Memory repertoires lacked the insertion deficit that abundant cord blood beta clonotypes showed.

The rearrangement links TRBV20-1 to TRBJ2-7; unclear D gene. Material for sequencing was memory (CD45RO+) T cells sorted from blood. This clonotype originated in a woman between 18 and 29 years old in good health. The CDR3 is CSARDLFHEQYF. CDR3 DNA: TGCAGTGCTAGAGATCTATTTCACGAGCAGTACTTC.